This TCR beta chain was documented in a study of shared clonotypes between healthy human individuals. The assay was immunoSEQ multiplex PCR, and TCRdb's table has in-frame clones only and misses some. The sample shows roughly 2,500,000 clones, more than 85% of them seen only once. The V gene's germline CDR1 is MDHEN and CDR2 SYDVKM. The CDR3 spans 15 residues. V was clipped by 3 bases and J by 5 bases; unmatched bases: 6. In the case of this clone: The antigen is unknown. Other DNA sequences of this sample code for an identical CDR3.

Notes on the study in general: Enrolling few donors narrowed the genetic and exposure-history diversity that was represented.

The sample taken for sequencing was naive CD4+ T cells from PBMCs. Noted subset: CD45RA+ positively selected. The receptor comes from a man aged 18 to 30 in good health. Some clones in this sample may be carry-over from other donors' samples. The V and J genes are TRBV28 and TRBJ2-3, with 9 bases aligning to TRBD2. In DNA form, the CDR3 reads TGTGCCAGCAGTTTGGGCGGGAGGGCCGGAGATACGCAGTATTTT. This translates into CASSLGGRAGDTQYF.